The 23 T cell receptor beta chains listed next were all sequenced from one sample in a study of blood T cell repertoires in COVID-19. Using immunoSEQ multiplex PCR, the repertoire was profiled, and TCRdb retains in-frame clones only, with some absent. Of under 150,000 clones in the sample, 75% to 85% are singletons; the top ten hold approximately 3.9%. The sample was peripheral blood. These TCRs come from a woman of 80 years or more with acute or convalescent COVID-19.

This chain joins TRBV6-4 and TRBJ1-6; D is unclear. This CDR3 has 17 residues. Trimming cost V 2 bases and J 6 bases, with 17 bases left between them. Germline V gene data show CDR1 as MRHNA and CDR2 as SNTAGT. CDR3 DNA sequence: TGTGCCAGCAGTGACACTATCCCGCGGTTTGGTAATTCACCCCTCCACTTT. This codes for CASSDTIPRFGNSPLHF.

This clone appeared a single time. This chain uses TRBV19 with TRBJ1-2, with 10 bases lining up with TRBD1. In germline, CDR1 is LNHDA, CDR2 SQIVND (reference sequence). The CDR3 sequence is 15 residues long. V dropped 8 bases and J dropped 8; count of bases not matched to a gene: 14. The CDR3 nucleotides are TGTGCCAGTGACAGGGGGCGAGGATCCTATGGGGGCTACACCTTC. Translation: CASDRGRGSYGGYTF.

The V gene is TRBV10-1, the J gene TRBJ1-1; D is uncertain. Germline-derived CDR1 and CDR2 are WNHNN and SYGVQD (reference sequence). V was clipped by 0 bases and J by 5 bases, with 13 bases between them. The CDR3 is 15 residues long. The CDR3 DNA sequence: TGCGCCAGCAGTGAGTCTAAAGAGGCCGAGACTGAAGCTTTCTTT. Its translation: CASSESKEAETEAFF.

V and J are TRBV6-5 and TRBJ1-1; weak D call: TRBD1 (5 bases). CDR1 is MNHEY and CDR2 is SVGAGI in the germline V gene. CDR3 size: 15 residues. The V gene lost 5 bases and the J gene lost 0 bases, with 13 bases spanning the gap. In nucleotides, the CDR3 is TGTGCCAGCAGTCGACAGAATCCATTGAACACTGAAGCTTTCTTT. This codes for CASSRQNPLNTEAFF.

The genes are TRBV4-3 and TRBJ2-5; a possible D gene is TRBD1 (5 bases). This CDR3 spans 13 amino acids. Trimming stripped 2 bases from V and 6 bases from J, with 10 bases between. Germline V gene lookup returns CDR1 LGHNA and CDR2 YSLEER. CDR3 region: CASSQKGAKTQYF. In nucleotides, the CDR3 is TGCGCCAGCAGCCAAAAAGGGGCAAAGACCCAGTACTTC.

This chain joins TRBV4-3 and TRBJ1-2, with 7 bases identical to TRBD1. The trim removed 1 base at V and 4 bases at J, leaving 3 bases unmatched. The CDR3 is 14 residues long. Germline CDR1 and CDR2: LGHNA and YSLEER. The CDR3 sequence is CASSQVTGSYGYTF. The CDR3 DNA is TGCGCCAGCAGCCAAGTGACAGGGTCCTATGGCTACACCTTC.

This clone has just a few counts. The rearrangement links TRBV20-1 to TRBJ2-3, with 9 bases identical to TRBD2. The length of the CDR3 is 16 residues. With 6 bases clipped from V and 3 bases from J, the junction kept 13 bases outside the gene matches. CDR1 is DFQATT, CDR2 SNEGSKA, per germline (reference sequence). The DNA of the CDR3 is TGCAGTGCCAGTGCCCGCGGGGGGGCGAGGACAGATACGCAGTATTTT. Translated, it gives CSASARGGARTDTQYF.

The chain joins TRBV2 to TRBJ1-2; D is perhaps TRBD1 (6 bases). Trimming cost V 10 bases and J 8 bases, with 20 bases left between them. This CDR3 has 13 residues. Germline-derived CDR1 and CDR2 are SNHLY and FYNNEI. The DNA for the CDR3 is TGTGCCACCCAAAGGGGACAAGGGGAAGGCTACACCTTC. It specifies CATQRGQGEGYTF.

The rearrangement uses TRBV6-5 and TRBJ2-5; TRBD2 agrees at 8 bases. The V gene's germline CDR1 is MNHEY and CDR2 SVGAGI. With V trimmed by 6 bases and J by 10 bases, 4 bases remained unmatched. The CDR3 contains 11 residues. The CDR3 DNA reads TGTGCCAGCAGCACCGGGAGGGGCCAGTACTTC. Amino acids: CASSTGRGQYF.

The chain combines TRBV7-2 with TRBJ1-5; D gene uncertain. This CDR3 is built from 15 residues. V was clipped by 5 bases and J by 6 bases, with 17 bases between them. Germline loops: CDR1 SGHTA, CDR2 FQGNSA. CDR3 sequence (DNA): TGTGCCAGCAGCCCAGAATACCGGGGTAGTCAGCCCCAGCATTTT. Translation gives CASSPEYRGSQPQHF. Full variable domain (remainder filled in from reference TRBV7-2 and TRBJ1-5): GAGVSQSPSNKVTEKGKDVELRCDPISGHTALYWYRQSLGQGLEFLIYFQGNSAPDKSGLPSDRFSAERTGGSVSTLTIQRTQQEDSAVYLCASSPEYRGSQPQHFGDGTRLSIL.

The CDR3 nucleotides read TGTGCCTGGAAGAGGGGGATGGACCTCTATGGCTACACCTTC. The encoded protein is CAWKRGMDLYGYTF. The genes are TRBV30 and TRBJ1-2, with D possibly TRBD1 on 6 matching bases. V lost 4 bases, J lost 4 bases, and 16 bases lay in between. The CDR3 spans 14 residues. Germline V gene data show CDR1 as GTSNPN and CDR2 as SVGIG (reference sequence).

The V and J genes are TRBV19 and TRBJ1-6; D uncertain. The CDR3 extends over 15 amino acids. V was clipped by 5 bases and J by 5 bases, with 13 bases between them. From germline, CDR1 is LNHDA and CDR2 SQIVND (reference sequence). The CDR3 bases are TGTGCCAGTAGTTTCGACACCCTGGATAATTCACCCCTCCACTTT. Its protein product is CASSFDTLDNSPLHF.

This clone was found a few times. This chain connects TRBV5-1 to TRBJ1-6; 10 positions agree with TRBD1. Per the germline V gene, CDR1 is SGHRS and CDR2 is YFSETQ. The CDR3 has 16 residues. V lost 4 bases, J lost 10 bases, and 11 bases stayed unmatched. CDR3 nucleotides: TGCGCCAGCAGCGATGGAGGGACAGGGGTTTGGTCACCCCTCCACTTT. Amino acid sequence: CASSDGGTGVWSPLHF.

J is TRBJ1-1 and V is TRBV10-3; 7 positions match TRBD1. V gave up 6 bases and J gave up 3 bases; unmatched junction bases: 7. The CDR3 extends over 14 amino acids. Germline V gives CDR1 ENHRY, CDR2 SYGVKD. The CDR3 coding sequence is TGTGCCATCAGCACGACAGGGTCGGACACTGAAGCTTTCTTT. Its protein is CAISTTGSDTEAFF.

This clone was counted between two and nine times. The chain has TRBV6-5 and TRBJ1-2; D unclear. This CDR3 region has 12 residues. Trimming took off 6 bases at V and 8 bases at J, with 13 bases between the two ends. Germline assignment: CDR1 MNHEY and CDR2 SVGAGI. The CDR3 DNA reads as TGTGCCAGCAGACCATCAACCGGGGGCTACACCTTC. It codes for CASRPSTGGYTF.

The chain joins TRBV5-1 to TRBJ1-5; 7 nucleotides match TRBD1. This CDR3 contains 15 residues. Trimming took 0 bases from V and 9 from J; bases not matched to a gene: 9. Germline lookup yields CDR1 SGHRS and CDR2 YFSETQ. The CDR3 is CASSLDGDSLRPQHF. CDR3 nucleotides: TGCGCCAGCAGCTTGGACGGGGACAGCTTACGGCCCCAGCATTTT.

The V and J genes are TRBV25-1 and TRBJ2-7; 10 bases line up with TRBD1. CDR1 is MGHDK, CDR2 SYGVNS, per germline. This CDR3 region has 15 residues. The ends lost 3 bases at V and 1 base at J; junction bases unmatched: 3. The CDR3 DNA reads TGTGCCAGCAGTGATCCGGGACAGGGGTCCTACGAGCAGTACTTC. Protein: CASSDPGQGSYEQYF.

The gene calls are TRBV19 and TRBJ1-1, with TRBD1 matching 10 bases. The CDR3 is 15 residues long. Unmatched junction bases numbered 8, after V lost 5 bases and J lost 5 bases. In germline, CDR1 is LNHDA, CDR2 SQIVND (reference sequence). CDR3 bases: TGTGCCAGTAGTTTCCGGGACAGGGGTAAAACTGAAGCTTTCTTT. Translated, it gives CASSFRDRGKTEAFF.

The chain is built from TRBV6-2 or TRBV6-3 and TRBJ2-1; TRBD2 aligns across 7 bases. The CDR3 contains 15 residues. Trimming took 4 bases from V and 2 from J; bases not matched to a gene: 5. Germline lookup yields CDR1 MNHEY and CDR2 SVGEGT. CDR3 nucleotide sequence: TGTGCCAGCAGTTCGACTAGCCCTACCTACAATGAGCAGTTCTTC. This gives the protein CASSSTSPTYNEQFF.

Concerning this clone itself: Other DNA sequences in this specimen translate into the identical CDR3. The rearrangement uses TRBV3-1 (or the pseudogene TRBV3-2) and TRBJ2-7; D might be TRBD1 (5 bases). Germline V lookup: CDR1 LGHDT, CDR2 YNNKEL (reference sequence). CDR3 size: 13 residues. With 4 bases removed from V and 4 bases from J, the gap between germline ends came to 11 bases. CDR3 coding DNA: TGTGCCAGCAGCCCGTTATCAGGGTACGAGCAGTACTTC. This gives the protein CASSPLSGYEQYF.

This clone was detected only a few times. The chain recombines TRBV10-3 with TRBJ2-5; 7 nucleotides align to TRBD1. Per the germline V gene, CDR1 is ENHRY and CDR2 is SYGVKD. With 4 bases clipped from V and 1 base from J, the junction kept 9 bases outside the gene matches. This CDR3 has 16 residues. As DNA, the CDR3 is TGTGCCATCAGTGCAAACAGGGGAAGTTCCCAAGAGACCCAGTACTTC. Protein: CAISANRGSSQETQYF.

The J gene is TRBJ2-1, the V gene TRBV9, with 11 bases aligning to TRBD2. The CDR3 extends over 13 amino acids. Trimming removed 7 bases from V and 8 bases from J; junction bases left unmatched: 5. In germline, CDR1 is SGDLS, CDR2 YYNGEE. The CDR3 here is CASSLTSGDEQFF. CDR3 sequence (DNA): TGTGCCAGCTCACTGACTAGCGGGGATGAGCAGTTCTTC.

The sample holds one count of this clone. The chain recombines TRBV10-2 with TRBJ1-1; no firm D call. Trimming took 4 bases from V and 1 from J, leaving 4 bases between them. Germline values: CDR1 WSHSY, CDR2 SAAADI. The CDR3 loop spans 12 amino acids. The CDR3 coding sequence is TGCGCCAGCAGTGGACAGAACACTGAAGCTTTCTTT. This translates into CASSGQNTEAFF.